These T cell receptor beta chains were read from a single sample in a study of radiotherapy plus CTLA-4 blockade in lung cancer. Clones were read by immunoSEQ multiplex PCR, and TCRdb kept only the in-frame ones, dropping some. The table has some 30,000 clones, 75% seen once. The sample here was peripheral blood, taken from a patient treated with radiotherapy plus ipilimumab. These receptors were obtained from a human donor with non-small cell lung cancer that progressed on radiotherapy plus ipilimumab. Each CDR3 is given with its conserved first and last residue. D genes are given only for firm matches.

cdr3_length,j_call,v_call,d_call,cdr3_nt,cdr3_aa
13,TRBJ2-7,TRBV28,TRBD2,TGTGCCAGCAGTCTAGGGCGGGGGGCCGAGCAGTACTTC,CASSLGRGAEQYF
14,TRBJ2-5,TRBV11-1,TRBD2,TGTGCCAGCAGCCCCGGGAGGGTCCAAGAGACCCAGTACTTC,CASSPGRVQETQYF
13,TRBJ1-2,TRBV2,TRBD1,TGTGCCAGCAGCCGCCAGGGGGCGGATGGCTACACCTTC,CASSRQGADGYTF
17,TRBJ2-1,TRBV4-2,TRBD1,TGTGCCAGCAGCCAAGATGGGAAGACAGGGTTGTACAATGAGCAGTTCTTC,CASSQDGKTGLYNEQFF
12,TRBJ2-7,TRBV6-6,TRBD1,TGTGCCAGCAGTGGACAGGGAAACGAGCAGTACTTC,CASSGQGNEQYF
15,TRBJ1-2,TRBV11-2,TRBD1,TGTGCCAGCAGCTTAGTCCGGACAGGGGGCAGAGGCTACACCTTC,CASSLVRTGGRGYTF
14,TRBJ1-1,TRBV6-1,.,TGTGCCAGCACCAAACAACGGAAGAACACTGAAGCTTTCTTT,CASTKQRKNTEAFF
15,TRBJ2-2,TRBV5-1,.,TGCGCCAGCAGCCGAGTGGGGCAGAAGACCGGGGAGCTGTTTTTT,CASSRVGQKTGELFF
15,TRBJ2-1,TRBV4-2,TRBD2,TGTGCCAGCAGCCAAGCCAGCGGGGGTAACAATGAGCAGTTCTTC,CASSQASGGNNEQFF
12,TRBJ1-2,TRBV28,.,TGTGCCAGCAGTCAGACAGACTATGGCTACACCTTC,CASSQTDYGYTF
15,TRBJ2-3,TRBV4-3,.,TGCGCCAGCAGCCAAGAATCAGGCCTCACAGATACGCAGTATTTT,CASSQESGLTDTQYF